One and the same sample provided the 2 T cell receptor beta chains below, sequenced in a study of blood T cell repertoires in COVID-19. Generated by immunoSEQ multiplex PCR, the TCRdb table keeps only in-frame clones and is missing some. The repertoire holds some 320,000 clones, with almost 85% as singletons. The sequenced material came from peripheral blood. The source of these receptors is a human donor in a cohort sampled during active COVID-19.

This chain uses TRBV3-1 (or the pseudogene TRBV3-2) with TRBJ1-2; D gene ambiguous. The CDR3 runs to 14 residues. V shed 4 bases and J shed 4 bases, with 13 bases lying between them. CDR1 LGHDT and CDR2 YNNKEL come from the germline V gene (reference sequence). The CDR3 nucleotides are TGTGCCAGCAGCCCGGCAGGAATGCCCTATGGCTACACCTTC. This sequence encodes CASSPAGMPYGYTF.

This sequence joins TRBV19 and TRBJ2-4; TRBD2 might be the D (5 bases). With 5 bases removed from V and 7 bases from J, the gap between germline ends came to 12 bases. CDR1 LNHDA and CDR2 SQIVND come from the germline V gene (reference sequence). This CDR3 contains 13 residues. CDR3 in DNA: TGTGCCAGTAGTCGGGCCCGAGGGAACATTCAGTACTTC. This translates into CASSRARGNIQYF.